The source of this T cell receptor (beta chain) is a study of sequential checkpoint blockade in melanoma. About the study: Arm A got nivolumab then ipilimumab; arm B the reverse, 1:1. Matched biopsies came pretreatment and at week 13 for some 22 patients. Notes on the study in general: Mutational load did not correlate with tumor T-cell fraction or clonality.

Indicated treatment: randomized to nivolumab then ipilimumab (arm A) or the reverse (arm B). No patient had prior DNA-damaging chemotherapy. CDR1 and CDR2 (germline): MGHDK, SYGVNS. There are 14 residues in the CDR3. Trimming took off 6 bases at V and 7 bases at J, with 15 bases between the two ends. Sequencing was performed with immunoSEQ multiplex PCR; in TCRdb, only in-frame clones are kept and a portion is missing. The sample carries over a thousand clones, about 20% recorded once. This clone was found a few times. Its antigen remains unidentified. This TCR was sampled from a human donor with melanoma. This chain joins TRBV25-1 and TRBJ2-2, with D tentatively TRBD1 (6 bases). Sample: tumor tissue (inferred from file names), taken from a patient given nivolumab and ipilimumab in sequence. The CDR3 reads CASRVGGYIGELFF. The CDR3 DNA reads TGTGCCAGCAGGGTAGGGGGATACATCGGGGAGCTGTTTTTT.